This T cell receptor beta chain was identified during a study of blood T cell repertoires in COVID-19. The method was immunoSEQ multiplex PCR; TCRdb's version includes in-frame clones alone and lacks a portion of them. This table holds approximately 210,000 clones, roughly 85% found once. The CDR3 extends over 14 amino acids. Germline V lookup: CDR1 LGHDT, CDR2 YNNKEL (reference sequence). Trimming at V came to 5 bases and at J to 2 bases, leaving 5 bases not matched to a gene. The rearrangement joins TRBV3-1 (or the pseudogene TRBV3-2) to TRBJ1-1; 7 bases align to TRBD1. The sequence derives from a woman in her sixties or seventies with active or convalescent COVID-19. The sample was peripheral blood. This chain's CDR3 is CASSLQGVNTEAFF. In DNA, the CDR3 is TGTGCCAGCAGCTTGCAGGGGGTAAACACTGAAGCTTTCTTT.